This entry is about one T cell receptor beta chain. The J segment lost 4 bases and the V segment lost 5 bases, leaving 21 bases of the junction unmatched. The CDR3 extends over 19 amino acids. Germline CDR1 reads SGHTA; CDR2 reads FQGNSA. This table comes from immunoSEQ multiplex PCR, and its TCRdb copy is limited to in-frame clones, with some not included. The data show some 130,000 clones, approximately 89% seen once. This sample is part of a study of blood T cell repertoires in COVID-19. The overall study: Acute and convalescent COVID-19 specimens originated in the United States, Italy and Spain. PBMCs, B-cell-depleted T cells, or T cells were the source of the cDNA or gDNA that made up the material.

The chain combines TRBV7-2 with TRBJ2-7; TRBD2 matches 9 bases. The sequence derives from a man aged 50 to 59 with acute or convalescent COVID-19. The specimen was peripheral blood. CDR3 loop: CASSQPTRGGGGGFYEQYF. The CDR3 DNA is TGTGCCAGCAGCCAACCGACGCGCGGTGGCGGGGGGGGGTTTTACGAGCAGTACTTC.